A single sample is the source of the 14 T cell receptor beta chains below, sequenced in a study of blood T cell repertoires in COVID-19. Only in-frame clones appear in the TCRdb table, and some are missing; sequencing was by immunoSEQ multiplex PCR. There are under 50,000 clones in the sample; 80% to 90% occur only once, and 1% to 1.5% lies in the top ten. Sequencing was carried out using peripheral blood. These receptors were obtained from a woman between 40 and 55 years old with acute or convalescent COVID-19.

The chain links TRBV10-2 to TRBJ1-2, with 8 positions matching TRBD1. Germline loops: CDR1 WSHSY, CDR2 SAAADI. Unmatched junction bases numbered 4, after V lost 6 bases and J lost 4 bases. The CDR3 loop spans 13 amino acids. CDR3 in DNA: TGCGCCAGCAGACCGGGACAGGCCTATGGCTACACCTTC. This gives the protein CASRPGQAYGYTF.

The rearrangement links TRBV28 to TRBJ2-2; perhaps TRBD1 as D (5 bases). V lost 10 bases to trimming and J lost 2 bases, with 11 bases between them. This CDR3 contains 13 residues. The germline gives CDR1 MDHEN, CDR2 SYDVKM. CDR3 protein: CATRDRNTGELFF. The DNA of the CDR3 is TGTGCCACCCGCGACAGAAACACCGGGGAGCTGTTTTTT.

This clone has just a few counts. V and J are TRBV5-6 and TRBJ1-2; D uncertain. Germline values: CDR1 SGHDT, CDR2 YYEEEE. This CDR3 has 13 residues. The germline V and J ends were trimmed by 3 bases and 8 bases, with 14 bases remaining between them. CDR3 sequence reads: CASSSYPTWGYTF. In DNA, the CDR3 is TGTGCCAGCAGCTCGTACCCTACTTGGGGCTACACCTTC.

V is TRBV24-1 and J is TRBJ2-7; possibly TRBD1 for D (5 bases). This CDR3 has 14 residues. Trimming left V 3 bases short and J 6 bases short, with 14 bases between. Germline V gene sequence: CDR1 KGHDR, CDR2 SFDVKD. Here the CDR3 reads CATSDPETASEQYF. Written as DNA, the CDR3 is TGTGCCACCAGTGATCCTGAGACAGCCTCCGAGCAGTACTTC.

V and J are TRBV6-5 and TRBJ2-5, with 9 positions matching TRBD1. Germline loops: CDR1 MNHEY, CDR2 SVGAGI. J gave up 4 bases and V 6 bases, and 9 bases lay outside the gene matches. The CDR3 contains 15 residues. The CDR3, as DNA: TGTGCCAGCAGACGCGGGACAGGGCGGGGAGAGACCCAGTACTTC. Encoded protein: CASRRGTGRGETQYF.

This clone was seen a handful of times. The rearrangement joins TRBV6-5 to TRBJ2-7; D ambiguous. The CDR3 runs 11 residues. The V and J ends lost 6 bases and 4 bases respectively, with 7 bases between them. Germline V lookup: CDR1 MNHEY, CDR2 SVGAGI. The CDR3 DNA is TGTGCCAGCAGCTCTCAGTACGAGCAGTACTTC. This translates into CASSSQYEQYF.

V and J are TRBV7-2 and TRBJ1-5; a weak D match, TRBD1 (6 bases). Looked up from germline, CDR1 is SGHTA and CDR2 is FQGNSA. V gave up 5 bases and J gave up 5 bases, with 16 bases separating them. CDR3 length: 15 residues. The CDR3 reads CASSPHRDTYQPQHF. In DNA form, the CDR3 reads TGTGCCAGCAGCCCTCACCGGGACACTTATCAGCCCCAGCATTTT.

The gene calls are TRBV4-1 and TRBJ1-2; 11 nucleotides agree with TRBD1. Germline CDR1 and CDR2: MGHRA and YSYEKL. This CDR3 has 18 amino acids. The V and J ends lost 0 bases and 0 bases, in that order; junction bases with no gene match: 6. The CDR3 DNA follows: TGCGCCAGCAGCCAAGAGGGGACAGGGGGTCAACCTAACTATGGCTACACCTTC. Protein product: CASSQEGTGGQPNYGYTF.

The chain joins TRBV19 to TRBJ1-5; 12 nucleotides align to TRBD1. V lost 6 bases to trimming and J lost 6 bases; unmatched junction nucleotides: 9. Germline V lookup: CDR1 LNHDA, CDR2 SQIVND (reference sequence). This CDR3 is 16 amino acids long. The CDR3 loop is CASRTGDRGQVQPQHF. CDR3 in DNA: TGTGCCAGTAGGACAGGGGACAGGGGGCAGGTTCAGCCCCAGCATTTT.

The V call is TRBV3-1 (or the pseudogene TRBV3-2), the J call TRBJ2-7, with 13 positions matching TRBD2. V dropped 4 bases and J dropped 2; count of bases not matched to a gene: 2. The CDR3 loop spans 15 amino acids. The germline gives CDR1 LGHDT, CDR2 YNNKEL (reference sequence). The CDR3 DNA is TGTGCCAGCAGCCCGGGACTAGCGGGGACCTACGAGCAGTACTTC. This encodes CASSPGLAGTYEQYF.

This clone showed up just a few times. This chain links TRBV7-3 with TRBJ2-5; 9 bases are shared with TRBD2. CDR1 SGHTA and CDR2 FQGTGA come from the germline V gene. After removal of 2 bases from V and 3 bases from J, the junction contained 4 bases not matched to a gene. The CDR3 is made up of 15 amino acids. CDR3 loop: CASSLSASGEETQYF. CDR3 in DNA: TGTGCCAGCAGCTTATCGGCTAGCGGGGAAGAGACCCAGTACTTC.

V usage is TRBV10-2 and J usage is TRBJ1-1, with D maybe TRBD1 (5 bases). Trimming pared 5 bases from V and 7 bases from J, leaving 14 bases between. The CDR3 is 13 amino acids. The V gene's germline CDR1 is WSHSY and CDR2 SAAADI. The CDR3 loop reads CASSSGDLIEAFF. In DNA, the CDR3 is TGCGCCAGCAGTTCTGGGGACTTGATTGAAGCTTTCTTT.

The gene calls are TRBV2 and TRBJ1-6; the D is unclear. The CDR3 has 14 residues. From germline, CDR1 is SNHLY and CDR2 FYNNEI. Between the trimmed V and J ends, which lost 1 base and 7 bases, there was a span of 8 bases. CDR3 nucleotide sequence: TGTGCCAGCAGTGAAGAAGTCTACAATTCACCCCTCCACTTT. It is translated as CASSEEVYNSPLHF.

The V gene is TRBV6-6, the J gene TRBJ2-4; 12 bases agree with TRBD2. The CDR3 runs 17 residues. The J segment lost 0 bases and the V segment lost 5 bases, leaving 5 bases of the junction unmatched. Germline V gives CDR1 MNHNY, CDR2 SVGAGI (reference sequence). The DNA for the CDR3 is TGTGCCAGCAGTCCTGGACTAGCGGGGATAGCCAAAAACATTCAGTACTTC. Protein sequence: CASSPGLAGIAKNIQYF.